Listed below are T cell receptor beta chains from one sample, sequenced in a study of T cells expressing NK-cell markers. TCRdb reprocessed the 5' RACE reads and reports one entry per CDR3 protein, with no DNA. This repertoire includes 500,000 to 700,000 distinct CDR3 sequences. Sequencing was performed on blood T cells: a sorted CD56 or NKG2C T cell subset, CD4+ or CD8+ T cells, or bulk PBMC T cells (not recorded which). The source of these receptors is a young man in good health. The CDR3 runs from the conserved cysteine through the conserved F or W. Fields, in order: CDR3 protein, J gene, V gene.

CSVSSGLGRGGYQETQYF,TRBJ2-5,TRBV29-1
CASSPGTRHYEQYF,TRBJ2-7,TRBV18
CSAPTVNYGYTF,TRBJ1-2,TRBV20-1
CASSYSPSLTSGANVLTF,TRBJ2-6,TRBV6-5
CASSFRTGKPGELFF,TRBJ2-2,TRBV7-2
CASSSWWGDYEQYF,TRBJ2-7,TRBV5-5
CSATTGTALDTQYF,TRBJ2-3,TRBV20-1
CASSSGGRSEQYF,TRBJ2-7,TRBV5-5
CASSFDPGIKSYEQYF,TRBJ2-7,TRBV12-3/TRBV12-4
CASTEADTQYF,TRBJ2-3,TRBV6-1
CASRREGVAFF,TRBJ1-1,TRBV5-1